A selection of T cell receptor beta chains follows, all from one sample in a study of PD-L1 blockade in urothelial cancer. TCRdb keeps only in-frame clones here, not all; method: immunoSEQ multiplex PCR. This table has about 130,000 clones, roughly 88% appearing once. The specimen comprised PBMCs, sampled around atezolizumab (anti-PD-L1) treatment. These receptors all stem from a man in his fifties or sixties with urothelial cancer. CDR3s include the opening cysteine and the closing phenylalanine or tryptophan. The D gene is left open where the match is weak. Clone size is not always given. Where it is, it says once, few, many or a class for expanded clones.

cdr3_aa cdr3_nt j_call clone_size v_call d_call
CASSRWQGRGNEQFF TGTGCCAGCAGCCGGTGGCAGGGGAGGGGCAATGAGCAGTTCTTC TRBJ2-1 - TRBV28 -
CASSRRTGVNTEAFF TGTGCCAGCAGCCGCAGGACAGGGGTGAACACTGAAGCTTTCTTT TRBJ1-1 once TRBV5-8 TRBD1
CASSVTSEPGGETQYF TGCGCCAGCAGCGTAACTAGCGAGCCGGGGGGAGAGACCCAGTACTTC TRBJ2-5 - TRBV5-1 TRBD2
CASSERKRPGPSNEKLFF TGTGCCAGCAGTGAAAGGAAACGACCGGGTCCTTCAAATGAAAAACTGTTTTTT TRBJ1-4 - TRBV6-1 -
CASSPPASAYEQYF TGTGCCAGCTCACCACCGGCTAGCGCCTACGAGCAGTACTTC TRBJ2-7 - TRBV18 -
CAWSTSGRYEQYF TGTGCCTGGAGCACTAGCGGGAGATACGAGCAGTACTTC TRBJ2-7 - TRBV30 TRBD2
CASSRQGSSYEQYF TGTGCCAGCAGCAGACAGGGGAGCTCCTACGAGCAGTACTTC TRBJ2-7 - TRBV7-2 TRBD1
CAWASRGSPLHF TGTGCCTGGGCTTCTAGGGGGTCACCCCTCCACTTT TRBJ1-6 once TRBV30 -
CASSAGYTGGELFF TGTGCCAGCAGCGCAGGGTACACCGGGGGGGAGCTGTTTTTT TRBJ2-2 - TRBV28 -
CASSLLSGGQETQYF TGTGCCAGCAGTTTACTCAGCGGGGGCCAAGAGACCCAGTACTTC TRBJ2-5 - TRBV28 TRBD2
CASSPSVGISEQFF TGTGCCAGCTCACCAAGTGTCGGGATTTCTGAGCAGTTCTTC TRBJ2-1 - TRBV18 -
CSVSGIGEQYF TGCAGCGTAAGCGGGATTGGCGAGCAGTACTTC TRBJ2-7 - TRBV29-1 TRBD2
CASATRIGGYTF TGTGCCAGCGCAACACGAATTGGTGGCTACACCTTC TRBJ1-2 - TRBV6-5 -
CASSLTTSGLAKNIQYF TGTGCCAGCAGCTTGACGACTAGCGGATTAGCCAAAAACATTCAGTACTTC TRBJ2-4 - TRBV11-2 TRBD2
CASSLDVLSGNTIYF TGTGCCAGCAGCTTGGACGTACTTAGTGGAAACACCATATATTTT TRBJ1-3 - TRBV5-4 -
CASSIGLAGFNEQYF TGTGCCAGTAGTATAGGACTAGCGGGATTCAACGAGCAGTACTTC TRBJ2-7 - TRBV19 TRBD2
CASSLGQGSMVPQYF TGTGCCAGCAGCCTCGGACAGGGGTCGATGGTCCCCCAGTACTTC TRBJ2-5 - TRBV9 TRBD1
CASSLAFRTEAFF TGTGCCAGCAGCTTAGCCTTTCGCACTGAAGCTTTCTTT TRBJ1-1 - TRBV7-2 -
CASSPGQGGYEQYF TGTGCCAGCAGCCCGGGACAGGGAGGCTACGAGCAGTACTTC TRBJ2-7 - TRBV5-5 TRBD1
CAWKSLQGGDSPLHF TGTGCCTGGAAGTCTCTACAGGGTGGAGATTCACCCCTCCACTTT TRBJ1-6 - TRBV30 -
CASRRGQSPSYEQYF TGTGCCAGCAGGCGCGGACAGTCCCCCTCCTACGAGCAGTACTTC TRBJ2-7 - TRBV27 -
CASSSDRGLGYTF TGTGCCAGCAGTTCGGACAGGGGACTTGGCTACACCTTC TRBJ1-2 - TRBV6-4 TRBD1
CASSLDRGYNEQFF TGCGCCAGCAGCTTGGACAGGGGTTACAATGAGCAGTTCTTC TRBJ2-1 - TRBV5-1 TRBD1
CASTERQGYGYTF TGTGCCAGCACCGAGAGGCAGGGCTATGGCTACACCTTC TRBJ1-2 - TRBV9 -
CASSLGQGFREQYF TGTGCCAGCAGTTTAGGGCAGGGATTCCGCGAGCAGTACTTC TRBJ2-7 - TRBV27 -
CASSPAEGARAFF TGTGCCAGCTCACCCGCAGAGGGGGCTCGAGCTTTCTTT TRBJ1-1 few TRBV18 TRBD1
CASSPLSSGRARETQYF TGTGCCAGCAGTCCCCTCTCTAGCGGGAGGGCCAGGGAGACCCAGTACTTC TRBJ2-5 - TRBV27 TRBD2
CSVRGLAGGKGGEQFF TGCAGCGTTCGAGGACTAGCGGGAGGTAAAGGGGGTGAGCAGTTCTTC TRBJ2-1 - TRBV29-1 TRBD2
CASSIVGSGSTDTQYF TGTGCCAGTAGTATAGTTGGTAGCGGATCCACAGATACGCAGTATTTT TRBJ2-3 - TRBV19 -